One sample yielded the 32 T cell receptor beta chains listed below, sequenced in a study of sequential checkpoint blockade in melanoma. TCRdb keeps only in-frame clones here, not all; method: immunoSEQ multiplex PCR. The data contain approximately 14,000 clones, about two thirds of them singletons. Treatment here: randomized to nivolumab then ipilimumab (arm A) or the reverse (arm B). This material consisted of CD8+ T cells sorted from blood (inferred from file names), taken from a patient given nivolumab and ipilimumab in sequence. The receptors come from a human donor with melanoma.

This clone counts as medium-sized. CDR3 sequence (DNA): TGTGCCAGCAGCACAGACAGGGGGCGACAGCCCCAGCATTTT. Its protein is CASSTDRGRQPQHF. The genes are TRBV21-1 and TRBJ1-5; the table's D gene call, TRBD1, was not cross checked with the DNA. TRBV21-1 is labeled a pseudogene. The CDR3 covers 14 residues.

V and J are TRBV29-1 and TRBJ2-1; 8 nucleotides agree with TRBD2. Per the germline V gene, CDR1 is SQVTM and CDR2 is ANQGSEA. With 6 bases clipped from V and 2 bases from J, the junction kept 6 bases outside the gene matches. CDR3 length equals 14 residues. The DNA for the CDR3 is TGCAGCGTGCGACGGGGGGGCGCCTACAATGAGCAGTTCTTC. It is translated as CSVRRGGAYNEQFF.

The CDR3 coding sequence is TGTGCCAGCAGCCCGGGGGGGGAGGGCAATCAGCCCCAGCATTTT. This gives the protein CASSPGGEGNQPQHF. This chain joins TRBV9 and TRBJ1-5; D perhaps matches TRBD1 (5 bases). The germline V and J ends were trimmed by 4 bases and 2 bases, with 13 bases remaining between them. CDR3 size: 15 residues. The germline V gene has CDR1 SGDLS and CDR2 YYNGEE.

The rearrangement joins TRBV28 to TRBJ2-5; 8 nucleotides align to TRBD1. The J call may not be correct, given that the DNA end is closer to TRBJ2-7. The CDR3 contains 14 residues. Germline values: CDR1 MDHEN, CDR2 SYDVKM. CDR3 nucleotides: TGTGCCAGCAGTTTGGGACAGGACTCCTACGAGCAGTACTTC. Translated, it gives CASSLGQDSYEQYF.

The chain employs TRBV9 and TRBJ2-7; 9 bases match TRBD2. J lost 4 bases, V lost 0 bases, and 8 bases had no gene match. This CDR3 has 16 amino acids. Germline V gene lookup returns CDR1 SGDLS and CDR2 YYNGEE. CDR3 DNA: TGTGCCAGCAGCGTAGGCGGGCGGGAGGGCCCATACGAGCAGTACTTC. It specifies CASSVGGREGPYEQYF.

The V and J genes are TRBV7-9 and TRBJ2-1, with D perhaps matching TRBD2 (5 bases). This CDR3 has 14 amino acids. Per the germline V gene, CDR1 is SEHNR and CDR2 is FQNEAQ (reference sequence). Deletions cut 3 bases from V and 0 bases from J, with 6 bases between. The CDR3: CASSFAGSYNEQFF. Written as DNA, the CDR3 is TGTGCCAGCAGCTTTGCGGGCTCCTACAATGAGCAGTTCTTC.

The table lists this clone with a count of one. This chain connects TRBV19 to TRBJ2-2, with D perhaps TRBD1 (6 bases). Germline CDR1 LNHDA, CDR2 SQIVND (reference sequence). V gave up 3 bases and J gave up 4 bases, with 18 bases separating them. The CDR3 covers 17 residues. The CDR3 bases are TGTGCCAGTAGTATTAAGGGCGGGCAGGGGAGCACCGGGGAGCTGTTTTTT. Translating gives CASSIKGGQGSTGELFF. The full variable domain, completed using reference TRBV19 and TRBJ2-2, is DGGITQSPKYLFRKEGQNVTLSCEQNLNHDAMYWYRQDPGQGLRLIYYSQIVNDFQKGDIAEGYSVSREKKESFPLTVTSAQKNPTAFYLCASSIKGGQGSTGELFFGEGSRLTVL.

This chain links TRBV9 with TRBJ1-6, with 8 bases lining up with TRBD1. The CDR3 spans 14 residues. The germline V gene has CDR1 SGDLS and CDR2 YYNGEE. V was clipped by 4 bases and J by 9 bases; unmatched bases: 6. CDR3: CASSTRDRSSPLHF. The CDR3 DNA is TGTGCCAGCAGCACCCGGGACAGGAGTTCACCCCTCCACTTT.

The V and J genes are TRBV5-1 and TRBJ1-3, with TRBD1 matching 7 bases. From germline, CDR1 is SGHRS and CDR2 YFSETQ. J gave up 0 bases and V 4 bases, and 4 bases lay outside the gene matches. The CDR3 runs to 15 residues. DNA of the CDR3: TGCGCCAGCAGCCCAGGACAGGACTCTGGAAACACCATATATTTT. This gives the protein CASSPGQDSGNTIYF.

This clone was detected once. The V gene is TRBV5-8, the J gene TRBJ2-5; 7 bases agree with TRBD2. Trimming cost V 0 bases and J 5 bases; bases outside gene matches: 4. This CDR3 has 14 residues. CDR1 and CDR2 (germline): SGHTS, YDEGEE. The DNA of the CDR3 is TGTGCCAGCAGCTTGGACTCAGCGGGGGAGACCCAGTACTTC. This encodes CASSLDSAGETQYF.

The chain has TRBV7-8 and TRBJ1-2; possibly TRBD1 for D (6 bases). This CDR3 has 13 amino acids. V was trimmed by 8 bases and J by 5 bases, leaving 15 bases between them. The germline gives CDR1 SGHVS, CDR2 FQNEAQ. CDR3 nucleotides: TGTGCCAGCCCCAGGGGTCCCGTTTATGGCTACACCTTC. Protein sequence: CASPRGPVYGYTF.

CDR3 DNA: TGTGCTAGTGGTTTTACAGGGACCGAGCAGTACTTC. It translates to CASGFTGTEQYF. The chain has TRBV12-5 and TRBJ2-7; D is perhaps TRBD1 (6 bases). The germline CDR1 and CDR2 sequences are LGHNT and FRNRAP. This CDR3 comprises 12 residues. V lost 3 bases and J lost 6, with 9 bases in between.

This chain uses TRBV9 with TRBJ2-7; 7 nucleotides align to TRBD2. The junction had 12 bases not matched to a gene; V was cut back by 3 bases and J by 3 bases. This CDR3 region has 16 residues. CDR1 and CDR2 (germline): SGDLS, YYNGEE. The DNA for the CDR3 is TGTGCCAGCAGCGCCGGAGGGAGGGCGGGGGTCTACGAGCAGTACTTC. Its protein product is CASSAGGRAGVYEQYF.

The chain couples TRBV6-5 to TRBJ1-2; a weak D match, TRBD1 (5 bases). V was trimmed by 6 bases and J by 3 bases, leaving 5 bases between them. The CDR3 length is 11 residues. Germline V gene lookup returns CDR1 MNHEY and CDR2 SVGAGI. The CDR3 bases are TGTGCCAGCAGGACAGACTATGGCTACACCTTC. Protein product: CASRTDYGYTF.

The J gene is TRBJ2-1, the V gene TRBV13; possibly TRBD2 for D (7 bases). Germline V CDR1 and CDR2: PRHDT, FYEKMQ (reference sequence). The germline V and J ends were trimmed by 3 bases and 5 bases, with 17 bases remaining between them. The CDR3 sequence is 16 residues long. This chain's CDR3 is CASSFLIGGQHNEQFF. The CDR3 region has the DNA TGTGCCAGCAGCTTTTTGATCGGGGGGCAACACAATGAGCAGTTCTTC. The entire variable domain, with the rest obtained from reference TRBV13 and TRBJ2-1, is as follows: AAGVIQSPRHLIKEKRETATLKCYPIPRHDTVYWYQQGPGQDPQFLISFYEKMQSDKGSIPDRFSAQQFSDYHSELNMSSLELGDSALYFCASSFLIGGQHNEQFFGPGTRLTVL.

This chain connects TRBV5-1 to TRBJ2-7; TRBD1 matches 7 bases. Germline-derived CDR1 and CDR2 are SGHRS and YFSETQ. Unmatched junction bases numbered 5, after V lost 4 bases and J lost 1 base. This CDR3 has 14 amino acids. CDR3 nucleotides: TGCGCCAGCAGCGCCAAGGGGGCTTCCTACGAGCAGTACTTC. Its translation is CASSAKGASYEQYF.

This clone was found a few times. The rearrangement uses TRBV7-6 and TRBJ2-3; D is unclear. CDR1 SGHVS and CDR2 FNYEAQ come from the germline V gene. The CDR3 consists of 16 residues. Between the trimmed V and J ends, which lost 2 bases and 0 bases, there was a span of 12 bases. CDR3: CASSLWLASSTDTQYF. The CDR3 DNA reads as TGTGCCAGCAGCTTATGGTTGGCTTCTAGCACAGATACGCAGTATTTT. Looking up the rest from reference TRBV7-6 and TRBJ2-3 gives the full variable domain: GAGVSQSPRYKVTKRGQDVALRCDPISGHVSLYWYRQALGQGPEFLTYFNYEAQQDKSGLPNDRFSAERPEGSISTLTIQRTEQRDSAMYRCASSLWLASSTDTQYFGPGTRLTVL.

CDR3 region: CASGRGRIQETQYF. The CDR3 DNA follows: TGTGCTAGTGGTCGGGGTCGGATCCAAGAGACCCAGTACTTC. The J gene is TRBJ2-5, the V gene TRBV12-5, with TRBD2 as a possible D gene (5 bases). The CDR3 extends over 14 amino acids. Germline assignment: CDR1 LGHNT and CDR2 FRNRAP. The V and J ends lost 5 bases and 1 base respectively, with 11 bases between them.

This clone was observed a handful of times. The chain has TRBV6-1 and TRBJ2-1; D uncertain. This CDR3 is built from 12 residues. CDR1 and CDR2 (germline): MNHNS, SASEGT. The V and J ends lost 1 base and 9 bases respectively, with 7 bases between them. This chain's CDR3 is CASSEGGVEQFF. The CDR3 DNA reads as TGTGCCAGCAGTGAAGGAGGAGTTGAGCAGTTCTTC.

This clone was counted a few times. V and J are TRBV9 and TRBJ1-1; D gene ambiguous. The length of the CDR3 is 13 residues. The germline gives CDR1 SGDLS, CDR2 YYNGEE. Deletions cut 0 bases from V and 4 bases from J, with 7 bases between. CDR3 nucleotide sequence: TGTGCCAGCAGCGTAGGCGGAACCACTGAAGCTTTCTTT. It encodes CASSVGGTTEAFF.

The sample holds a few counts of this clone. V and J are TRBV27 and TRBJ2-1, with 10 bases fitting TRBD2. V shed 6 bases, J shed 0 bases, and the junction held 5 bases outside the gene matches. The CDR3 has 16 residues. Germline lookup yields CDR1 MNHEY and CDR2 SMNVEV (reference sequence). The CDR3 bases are TGTGCCAGCAGCCATTCTAGCGGGAGCTCCTACAATGAGCAGTTCTTC. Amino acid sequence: CASSHSSGSSYNEQFF.

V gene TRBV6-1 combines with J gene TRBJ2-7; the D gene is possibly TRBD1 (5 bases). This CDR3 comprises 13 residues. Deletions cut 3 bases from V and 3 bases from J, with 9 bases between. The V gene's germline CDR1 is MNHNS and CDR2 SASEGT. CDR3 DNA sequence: TGTGCCAGCAGTGACAGGGTCCTCTACGAGCAGTACTTC. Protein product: CASSDRVLYEQYF.

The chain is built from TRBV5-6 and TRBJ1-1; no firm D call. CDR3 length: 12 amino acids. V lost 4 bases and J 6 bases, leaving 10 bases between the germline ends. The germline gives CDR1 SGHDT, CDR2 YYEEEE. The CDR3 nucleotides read TGTGCCAGCAGCAGGCGGGCCGCTGAAGCTTTCTTT. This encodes CASSRRAAEAFF.

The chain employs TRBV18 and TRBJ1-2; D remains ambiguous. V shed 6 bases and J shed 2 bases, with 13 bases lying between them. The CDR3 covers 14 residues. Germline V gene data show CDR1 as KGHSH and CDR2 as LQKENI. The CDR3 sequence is CASSPPTENYGYTF. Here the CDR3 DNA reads TGTGCCAGCTCTCCCCCGACGGAGAACTATGGCTACACCTTC.

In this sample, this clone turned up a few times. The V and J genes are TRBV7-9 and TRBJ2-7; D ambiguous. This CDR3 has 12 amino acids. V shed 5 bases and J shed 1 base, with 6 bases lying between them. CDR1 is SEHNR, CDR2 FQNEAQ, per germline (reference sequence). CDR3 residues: CASSAESYEQYF. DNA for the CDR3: TGTGCCAGCAGCGCCGAGTCCTACGAGCAGTACTTC.

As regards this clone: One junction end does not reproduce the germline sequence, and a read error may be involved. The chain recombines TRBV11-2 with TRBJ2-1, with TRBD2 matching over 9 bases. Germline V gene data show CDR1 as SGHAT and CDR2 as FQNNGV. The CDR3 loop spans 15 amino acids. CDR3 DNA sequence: TGTGCCAGCAGCCTAGAGGCTAGCGGGGAGGATGAGCAGTTCTTC. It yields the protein CASSLEASGEDEQFF. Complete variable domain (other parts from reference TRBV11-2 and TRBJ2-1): EAGVAQSPRYKIIEKRQSVAFWCNPISGHATLYWYQQILGQGPKLLIQFQNNGVVDDSQLPKDRFSAERLKGVDSTLKIQPAKLEDSAVYLCASSLEASGEDEQFFGPGTRLTVL.

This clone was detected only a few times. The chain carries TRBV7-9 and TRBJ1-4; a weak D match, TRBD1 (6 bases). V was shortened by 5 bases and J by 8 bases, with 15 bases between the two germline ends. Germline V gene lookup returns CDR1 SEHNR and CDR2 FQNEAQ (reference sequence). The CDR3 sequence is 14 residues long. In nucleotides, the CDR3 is TGTGCCAGCAGCAAAGGGACACTAGGAGAAAAACTGTTTTTT. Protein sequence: CASSKGTLGEKLFF.

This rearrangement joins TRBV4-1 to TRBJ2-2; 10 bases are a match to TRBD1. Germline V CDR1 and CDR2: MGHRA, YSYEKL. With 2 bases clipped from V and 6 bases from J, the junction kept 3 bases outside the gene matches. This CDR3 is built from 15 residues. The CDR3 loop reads CASSQPGQGSGELFF. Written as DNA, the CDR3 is TGCGCCAGCAGCCAACCGGGACAGGGGTCCGGGGAGCTGTTTTTT.

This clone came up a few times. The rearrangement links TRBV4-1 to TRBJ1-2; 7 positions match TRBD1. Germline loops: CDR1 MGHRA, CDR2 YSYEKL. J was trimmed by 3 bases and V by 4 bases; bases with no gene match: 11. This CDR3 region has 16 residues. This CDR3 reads CASSRLGEGAHYGYTF. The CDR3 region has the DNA TGCGCCAGCAGCCGCCTAGGAGAGGGGGCTCACTATGGCTACACCTTC.

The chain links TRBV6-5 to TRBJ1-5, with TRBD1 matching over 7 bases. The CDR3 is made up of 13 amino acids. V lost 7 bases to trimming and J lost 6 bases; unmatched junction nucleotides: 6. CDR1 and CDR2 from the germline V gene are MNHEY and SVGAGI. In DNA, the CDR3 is TGTGCCAGCACAGGGGGGCCAGGTCAGCCCCAGCATTTT. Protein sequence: CASTGGPGQPQHF.

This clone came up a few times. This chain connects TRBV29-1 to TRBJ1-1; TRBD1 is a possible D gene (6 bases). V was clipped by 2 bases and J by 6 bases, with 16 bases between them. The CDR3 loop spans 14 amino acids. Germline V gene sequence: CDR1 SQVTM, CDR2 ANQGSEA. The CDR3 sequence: CSVETGRGAAEAFF. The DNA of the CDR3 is TGCAGCGTTGAAACAGGGAGGGGGGCGGCTGAAGCTTTCTTT.

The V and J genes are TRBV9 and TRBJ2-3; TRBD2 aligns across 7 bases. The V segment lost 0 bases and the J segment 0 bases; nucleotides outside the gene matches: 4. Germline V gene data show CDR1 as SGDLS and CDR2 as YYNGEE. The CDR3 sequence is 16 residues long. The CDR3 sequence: CASSVVSGVSTDTQYF. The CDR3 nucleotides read TGTGCCAGCAGCGTAGTGAGCGGGGTGAGCACAGATACGCAGTATTTT.